This T cell receptor beta chain derives from a study of neurological immune-mediated disorders. This clonotype occurred many times. Time point: longitudinal time-point 3. TCRdb independently ran MiXCR on the 5' RACE reads; one entry per CDR3 protein. The sample consists of roughly 100,000 distinct CDR3 sequences, roughly 10% of them appearing once. The sample consisted of PBMCs. This receptor was taken from a female donor with HTLV-1-associated myelopathy (HAM/TSP).

The CDR3 sequence is CASSLGERYPNEQFF. In DNA form, the CDR3 reads TGCGCCAGCAGCTTGGGTGAGCGTTATCCCAATGAGCAGTTCTTC. The chain joins TRBV5-1 to TRBJ2-1; no reliable D call. The ends were cut back, 0 bases at V and 6 bases at J, with 13 bases in the middle. The CDR3 loop spans 15 amino acids. CDR1 is SGHRS and CDR2 is YFSETQ in the germline V gene.